The 28 T cell receptor beta chains listed next were all sequenced from one sample in a study of cytomegalovirus exposure and HLA in healthy donors. Amplification used 60 Vbeta primers and 13 Jbeta primers. Sequenced by immunoSEQ multiplex PCR; TCRdb stores in-frame clones only, minus some. The sample includes 85,000 to 100,000 clones, more than 75% of them seen just once. Sequenced: PBMCs. The receptors derive from a human donor in good health.

In this sample, this clone turned up once. The chain uses TRBV6-5 and TRBJ1-5; 7 bases line up with TRBD1. Trimming removed 5 bases from V and 4 bases from J; junction bases left unmatched: 8. This CDR3 has 15 residues. CDR1 and CDR2 (germline): MNHEY, SVGAGI. Here the CDR3 DNA reads TGTGCCAGCAGTCCTACAGGGGTGGGAAATCAGCCCCAGCATTTT. It encodes CASSPTGVGNQPQHF.

V and J are TRBV30 and TRBJ2-7; TRBD1 agrees at 10 bases. This CDR3 region has 16 residues. Germline CDR1 is GTSNPN and CDR2 is SVGIG (reference sequence). The J segment lost 3 bases and the V segment lost 1 base, leaving 9 bases of the junction unmatched. The CDR3 sequence is CAWSGGAGQGFYEQYF. CDR3 nucleotides: TGTGCCTGGAGTGGGGGGGCGGGACAGGGGTTCTACGAGCAGTACTTC.

For this clone: Other DNA sequences in this specimen translate into the identical CDR3. V is TRBV6-6 and J is TRBJ1-4, with a tentative D call TRBD1 (6 bases). This CDR3 has 13 residues. Germline CDR1 and CDR2: MNHNY and SVGAGI (reference sequence). Trimming took off 2 bases at V and 7 bases at J, with 8 bases between the two ends. CDR3: CASSYRGSEKLFF. For the CDR3, the DNA is TGTGCCAGCAGTTACAGGGGGAGTGAAAAACTGTTTTTT.

J is TRBJ2-3 and V is TRBV27; 10 nucleotides match TRBD1. The CDR3 has 16 amino acids. After removal of 5 bases from V and 3 bases from J, the junction contained 8 bases not matched to a gene. Per germline, CDR1 MNHEY and CDR2 SMNVEV (reference sequence). For the CDR3, the DNA is TGTGCCAGCAGTCTCCTGGACAGGGGGAGGACAGATACGCAGTATTTT. Protein: CASSLLDRGRTDTQYF.

This chain links TRBV7-9 with TRBJ2-3; unclear D gene. Germline V lookup: CDR1 SEHNR, CDR2 FQNEAQ (reference sequence). With 5 bases removed from V and 0 bases from J, the gap between germline ends came to 15 bases. CDR3 length: 16 residues. The CDR3 DNA reads as TGTGCCAGCAGCCTCAGGTCCCCCTTAAGCACAGATACGCAGTATTTT. The encoded protein is CASSLRSPLSTDTQYF.

This clone was found once. The chain links TRBV2 to TRBJ2-5, with 9 bases fitting TRBD2. Trimming at V came to 4 bases and at J to 0 bases, leaving 15 bases not matched to a gene. The CDR3 sequence is 19 residues long. Germline CDR1 and CDR2: SNHLY and FYNNEI. The CDR3 bases are TGTGCCAGCAGTGGAGGAGTAATAGCGGGAGCCCAGTACCAAGAGACCCAGTACTTC. Translated: CASSGGVIAGAQYQETQYF.

The CDR3: CASRKGQGTYNEQFF. The CDR3 DNA is TGTGCCAGTAGAAAGGGACAGGGAACCTACAATGAGCAGTTCTTC. The chain has TRBV19 and TRBJ2-1, with 9 bases identical to TRBD1. The CDR3 consists of 15 residues. Trimming at V came to 6 bases and at J to 2 bases, leaving 5 bases not matched to a gene. Germline values: CDR1 LNHDA, CDR2 SQIVND (reference sequence). The variable domain in full, with the rest retrieved from reference TRBV19 and TRBJ2-1, is DGGITQSPKYLFRKEGQNVTLSCEQNLNHDAMYWYRQDPGQGLRLIYYSQIVNDFQKGDIAEGYSVSREKKESFPLTVTSAQKNPTAFYLCASRKGQGTYNEQFFGPGTRLTVL.

The chain has TRBV10-2 and TRBJ1-2, with a tentative D call TRBD1 (5 bases). The CDR3 extends over 13 amino acids. The V and J ends lost 3 bases and 4 bases respectively, with 9 bases between them. Germline assignment: CDR1 WSHSY and CDR2 SAAADI. Here the CDR3 reads CASSDQGSYGYTF. The CDR3 bases are TGCGCCAGCAGTGATCAGGGATCCTATGGCTACACCTTC.

V gene TRBV2 combines with J gene TRBJ1-1; the D is unclear. The CDR3 extends over 14 amino acids. V lost 0 bases and J 5 bases, leaving 10 bases between the germline ends. The germline CDR1 and CDR2 sequences are SNHLY and FYNNEI. Here the CDR3 reads CASSEALPGTEAFF. DNA for the CDR3: TGTGCCAGCAGTGAAGCGCTCCCGGGGACTGAAGCTTTCTTT.

The V call is TRBV5-1, the J call TRBJ2-7; 13 bases line up with TRBD2. Germline V gene lookup returns CDR1 SGHRS and CDR2 YFSETQ. Trimming removed 2 bases from V and 2 bases from J; junction bases left unmatched: 1. The CDR3 runs 15 residues. The CDR3 protein is CASSFGLAGAYEQYF. The DNA for the CDR3 is TGCGCCAGCAGCTTCGGACTAGCGGGGGCCTACGAGCAGTACTTC.

Remarks on this clone: Other DNA sequences from this sample encode an identical CDR3 as well. V gene TRBV29-1 combines with J gene TRBJ2-7; 7 positions match TRBD1. V lost 1 base to trimming and J lost 2 bases; unmatched junction nucleotides: 2. The CDR3 extends over 13 amino acids. The V gene's germline CDR1 is SQVTM and CDR2 ANQGSEA. The CDR3 here is CSVEGQGAYEQYF. CDR3 in DNA: TGCAGCGTTGAAGGGCAGGGGGCCTACGAGCAGTACTTC.

The CDR3 bases are TGTGCCAGCAGCTTTACAGGCTTTTCGTCCTACGAGCAGTACTTC. This sequence encodes CASSFTGFSSYEQYF. This sequence joins TRBV5-4 and TRBJ2-7; TRBD1 is a possible D gene (5 bases). The CDR3 extends over 15 amino acids. The germline V gene has CDR1 SGHNT and CDR2 YYREEE (reference sequence). V was cut by 2 bases and J by 1 base, with 13 bases left in between.

The chain recombines TRBV10-3 with TRBJ2-7, with 7 bases aligning to TRBD2. The germline CDR1 and CDR2 sequences are ENHRY and SYGVKD. V trimming: 7 bases; J trimming: 0 bases; junction bases outside the gene matches: 6. The CDR3 sequence is 14 residues long. The CDR3 region is CAITREQSSYEQYF. CDR3 coding DNA: TGTGCCATCACGCGGGAGCAATCCTCCTACGAGCAGTACTTC.

CDR3 region: CASSEAGQANYGYTF. CDR3 sequence (DNA): TGTGCCAGCAGCGAAGCGGGACAGGCCAACTATGGCTACACCTTC. The V call is TRBV5-8, the J call TRBJ1-2; 8 positions match TRBD1. Germline V gives CDR1 SGHTS, CDR2 YDEGEE. The CDR3 sequence is 15 residues long. V trimming: 4 bases; J trimming: 2 bases; junction bases outside the gene matches: 7.

This sequence joins TRBV27 and TRBJ1-5; D is unresolved. V lost 2 bases to trimming and J lost 9 bases, with 14 bases between them. Germline CDR1 and CDR2: MNHEY and SMNVEV (reference sequence). This CDR3 is 14 amino acids long. CDR3 protein: CASSLARGLSPQHF. The DNA for the CDR3 is TGTGCCAGCAGTTTAGCACGCGGGCTTTCGCCCCAGCATTTT.

The V and J genes are TRBV11-2 and TRBJ1-3, with no clear D. The CDR3 contains 16 residues. Deletions cut 6 bases from V and 0 bases from J, with 15 bases between. CDR1 is SGHAT, CDR2 FQNNGV, per germline. CDR3 DNA sequence: TGTGCCAGCAGTTCCGACGGGAGGGCCTCTGGAAACACCATATATTTT. Translated, it gives CASSSDGRASGNTIYF.

The chain recombines TRBV5-1 with TRBJ2-2; D may be TRBD1 (6 bases). The germline gives CDR1 SGHRS, CDR2 YFSETQ. This CDR3 is built from 15 residues. Trimming stripped 2 bases from V and 7 bases from J, with 15 bases between. The CDR3 here is CASSFSQGLIGELFF. The CDR3 DNA follows: TGCGCCAGCAGCTTCTCCCAGGGGTTGATCGGGGAGCTGTTTTTT.

The gene calls are TRBV6-6 and TRBJ2-7; TRBD1 matches at 10 bases. CDR3 length equals 15 residues. Per the germline V gene, CDR1 is MNHNY and CDR2 is SVGAGI (reference sequence). V dropped 2 bases and J dropped 0; count of bases not matched to a gene: 1. The CDR3 DNA sequence: TGTGCCAGCAGTTACGGGGACAGGGGCTCCTACGAGCAGTACTTC. Translating it yields CASSYGDRGSYEQYF.

The chain links TRBV10-1 to TRBJ2-2; 10 bases align to TRBD1. Trimming at V came to 5 bases and at J to 6 bases, leaving 6 bases not matched to a gene. Germline V CDR1 and CDR2: WNHNN, SYGVQD (reference sequence). CDR3 length: 15 residues. The CDR3 coding sequence is TGCGCCAGCAGTAGAGACAGGGGGCTGGCCGGGGAGCTGTTTTTT. Protein: CASSRDRGLAGELFF.

This clone was recorded only once. The chain has TRBV7-2 and TRBJ2-1; possibly TRBD1 for D (6 bases). Trimming pared 2 bases from V and 10 bases from J, leaving 9 bases between. The CDR3 extends over 12 amino acids. The germline gives CDR1 SGHTA, CDR2 FQGNSA. CDR3 nucleotide sequence: TGTGCCAGCAGCTTAACAGGGTGCGAGCAGTTCTTC. Its protein product is CASSLTGCEQFF.

This chain uses TRBV5-1 with TRBJ1-5; 9 bases line up with TRBD1. Germline assignment: CDR1 SGHRS and CDR2 YFSETQ. This CDR3 comprises 14 residues. With V trimmed by 0 bases and J by 6 bases, 1 base remained unmatched. CDR3: CASSLGDRAQPQHF. CDR3 nucleotide sequence: TGCGCCAGCAGCTTGGGGGACAGGGCTCAGCCCCAGCATTTT.

The chain carries TRBV5-6 and TRBJ1-2; 8 bases are shared with TRBD1. Germline V gene lookup returns CDR1 SGHDT and CDR2 YYEEEE. V was clipped by 4 bases and J by 5 bases; unmatched bases: 7. This CDR3 contains 14 residues. This CDR3 reads CASSPRGPSYGYTF. The CDR3 bases are TGTGCCAGCAGCCCCAGGGGGCCTAGTTATGGCTACACCTTC.

Only a few counts were recorded for this clone. The chain uses TRBV2 and TRBJ1-2, with D tentatively TRBD1 (5 bases). This CDR3 region has 13 residues. V shed 6 bases and J shed 2 bases, with 10 bases lying between them. Germline V CDR1 and CDR2: SNHLY, FYNNEI. The CDR3 DNA sequence: TGTGCCAGCAGCCTCGACAGAAACTATGGCTACACCTTC. Residues: CASSLDRNYGYTF.

This clone has a handful of counts. The chain carries TRBV2 and TRBJ1-6; perhaps TRBD1 as D (5 bases). Germline CDR1 is SNHLY and CDR2 is FYNNEI. This CDR3 comprises 13 residues. Trimming removed 2 bases from V and 7 bases from J, with 6 bases in between. In DNA, the CDR3 is TGTGCCAGCAGTGAACAGGGCAATTCACCCCTCCACTTT. Its protein product is CASSEQGNSPLHF.

V usage is TRBV5-4 and J usage is TRBJ2-1; the match to TRBD2 covers 15 bases. CDR3 size: 16 residues. V shed 4 bases and J 7 bases; nucleotides not matched to a gene: 6. Germline values: CDR1 SGHNT, CDR2 YYREEE (reference sequence). DNA of the CDR3: TGTGCCAGCAGCCTCGGACTAGCGGGGGGGGCAAATGAGCAGTTCTTC. This codes for CASSLGLAGGANEQFF. Combining the CDR3 with reference TRBV5-4 and TRBJ2-1 gives the whole variable domain ETGVTQSPTHLIKTRGQQVTLRCSSQSGHNTVSWYQQALGQGPQFIFQYYREEENGRGNFPPRFSGLQFPNYSSELNVNALELDDSALYLCASSLGLAGGANEQFFGPGTRLTVL.

This clone was detected a few times. The chain combines TRBV5-1 with TRBJ2-5, with 8 positions matching TRBD1. Germline lookup yields CDR1 SGHRS and CDR2 YFSETQ. This CDR3 spans 15 amino acids. The trim removed 3 bases at V and 5 bases at J, leaving 9 bases unmatched. The CDR3: CASSSRQGRWETQYF. For the CDR3, the DNA is TGCGCCAGCAGCTCCCGACAGGGGAGATGGGAGACCCAGTACTTC.

The J gene is TRBJ2-7, the V gene TRBV10-1, with 9 bases that match TRBD1. CDR3 size: 13 residues. Germline values: CDR1 WNHNN, CDR2 SYGVQD (reference sequence). After removal of 7 bases from V and 6 bases from J, the junction contained 7 bases not matched to a gene. CDR3 loop: CASNTGQGREQYF. CDR3 bases: TGCGCCAGCAATACGGGACAGGGACGCGAGCAGTACTTC.

The rearrangement uses TRBV10-2 and TRBJ1-5; TRBD1 matches at 10 bases. This CDR3 region has 15 residues. The V gene end was trimmed by 7 bases and the J gene end by 0 bases; junction bases not matched to a gene: 3. The germline CDR1 and CDR2 sequences are WSHSY and SAAADI. The CDR3 reads CASTRTGGSNQPQHF. The CDR3 nucleotides read TGCGCCAGCACCCGGACAGGGGGTAGCAATCAGCCCCAGCATTTT.